The clone carrying this TCR beta chain has ten or more counts. The antigen remains undetermined. These data belong to a study of glioma-infiltrating T cells. Points from the study as a whole: Above-expected tissue-blood divergence occurred in all gliomas, most in low-grade ones. Only very few CDR3 sequences appeared in both tissue and blood.

The iRepertoire nested amplicon-rescue multiplex PCR amplified TCR alpha and beta CDR3s from RNA. For one-step reverse transcription and amplification, roughly 95-400 ng of tissue mRNA or PBMC total RNA was used. Via MiXCR, TCRdb re-called the multiplex PCR reads, giving one row per CDR3 protein. The sample gives 150,000 to 200,000 distinct CDR3 sequences, 30% to 40% of which show up once; over 20% is in the top ten. This CDR3 comprises 16 residues. The germline V and J ends were trimmed by 6 bases and 0 bases, with 15 bases remaining between them. Germline values: CDR1 SNHLY, CDR2 FYNNEI. Sequencing input: glioma tissue, nonneoplastic brain tissue, or PBMCs (not recorded which). The V and J genes are TRBV2 and TRBJ1-5; a possible D gene is TRBD1 (6 bases). The TCR originated in a human donor with low-grade glioma or glioblastoma, undergoing nonglioma brain surgery, or in good health (not recorded which). DNA of the CDR3: TGTGCCAGCAGCCCGGACAGTTTTTATAGCAATCAGCCCCAGCATTTT. This sequence encodes CASSPDSFYSNQPQHF. The full variable domain, with the rest looked up from reference TRBV2 and TRBJ1-5, is EPEVTQTPSHQVTQMGQEVILRCVPISNHLYFYWYRQILGQKVEFLVSFYNNEISEKSEIFDDQFSVERPDGSNFTLKIRSTKLEDSAMYFCASSPDSFYSNQPQHFGDGTRLSIL.